This TCR beta chain derives from a study of T cells in Graves' hyperthyroidism and ophthalmopathy (dated by TCRdb to the late 2010s). Regarding the research as a whole: Peripheral blood was sampled at the time of initial diagnosis, prior to any treatment. After blood sampling, hyperthyroidism patients were treated with methimazole at a starting dose of 30 mg daily, and ophthalmopathy patients were treated with high-dose intravenous methylprednisolone. The 85 to 100 discovery patients were randomly split 7:3 into training and test sets. TCR Vbeta CDR3 sequencing of 140 or so peripheral blood samples (around 45 ophthalmopathy, roughly 74 hyperthyroidism and approximately 17 progressor patients) is reported in the paper. To identify distinguishing TCR V-J signatures, a discovery cohort of around 100 patients was used, comprising 40 to 45 with Graves' ophthalmopathy and around 60 with stable Graves' hyperthyroidism. An independent validation cohort of some 18 hyperthyroidism patients and approximately 17 patients who later progressed to ophthalmopathy tested prospective prediction of ophthalmopathy. Thyroid tissue and blood T-cell repertoires from more than five Graves' hyperthyroidism patients were also compared in the study. What the authors observed across the whole study: Ophthalmopathy was separated from stable hyperthyroidism by a 13 V-J signature model, with approximately 90% sensitivity and around 81% specificity obtained in cross-validation and 80%/75% obtained in testing. In validation, the model predicted progression to ophthalmopathy a median of about 6 months before onset, with about 71% sensitivity and around 76% specificity. Most expanded thyroid clonotypes (frequency above 0.001) were also detected in blood, a finding suggesting that blood repertoires may reflect thyroid immune responses. Sample size was not statistically predetermined, and investigators were not blinded to group allocation.

On this clonotype itself: It lacks a known antigen. No base quality values were provided; no much bigger clone lies one nucleotide off.

Stable Graves' hyperthyroidism was defined as the absence of progression to ophthalmopathy over 18 months of follow-up. Hyperthyroidism patients were newly diagnosed, had a disease duration of under 2 months, and were aged 18 to 65 years. Any patient with an uncontrolled infection, another autoimmune disease, pregnancy or lactation was excluded. Diagnoses were based on clinical symptoms, serum thyroxine and TRAb, thyroid ultrasound and orbital computed tomography. PBMCs were separated from under 11 ml of fresh peripheral blood using Ficoll-Paque density gradient centrifugation. Total RNA was extracted with Trizol reagent, and quality was checked on an Agilent 2100 Bioanalyzer. The TCR beta CDR3 regions were amplified from the RNA transcripts. For the first round of RT-PCR on the TCR CDR3, the HTBI primer set was used together with the Qiagen OneStep RT-PCR kit. A second multiplex PCR round built the libraries, followed by size selection and purification. Sequencing of the libraries was done on an Illumina HiSeq2000 using paired-end 100 bp reads. As for the authors' bioinformatics: SOAPnuke was used to process the raw data, with reads discarded if the reads contained adapters or uncalled bases, had a mean Phred below 15, or lacked an exact constant-primer or identifier match. High-quality paired reads were merged with COPE v1.2.5, and unique nucleotide sequences were defined as clonotypes. MiTCR v1.1 was used to align clonotypes to the IMGT TRBV, TRBD and TRBJ reference segments. Only V-J combinations with frequency above 0.0001, covering 98% to 99.2% of repertoires, were analysed. The TCS score was defined as the ratio of F50 (clonal expansion) to E x V (chaos), calculated using BLOSUM62-based TCRdist between CDR3 peptides within each V-J. Welch's t-statistics and random forest reduced roughly 500 V-J features to 13, which were used in a naive Bayes classifier (R e1071). The Morisita-Horn index was used to measure how similar the thyroid and blood repertoires were. TCRdb's own reprocessing of the public reads used fastp at Q25 and MiXCR and kept productive beta chains. A single entry per CDR3 protein holds the most common genes and DNA from its merged rows. The V and J calls and clone size are TCRdb's, not the authors'. The sample table lists 700,000 to 850,000 distinct CDR3 sequences, roughly a third of them with a count of one. The ten largest account for about a third of the sample.

Inclusive of the bounding cysteine and phenylalanine, the CDR3 is 13 residues long. Only the CDR3 DNA stays, 39 bases, in frame from base 1. Sequences LNHNV (CDR1) and YYDKDF (CDR2) are obtained from the germline V gene (reference sequence). The junction carries 8 bases between V and J, which are trimmed by 2 bases and 4 bases respectively. The chain joins TRBV15 to TRBJ1-2, and possibly TRBD1, on 5 matching bases. The sequenced sample was blood. The receptor's source is a woman aged 35 to 49 with Graves' hyperthyroidism. The nucleotides are TGTGCCACCAGCAGATCGGGACTCTATGGCTACACCTTC. Protein translation: CATSRSGLYGYTF.